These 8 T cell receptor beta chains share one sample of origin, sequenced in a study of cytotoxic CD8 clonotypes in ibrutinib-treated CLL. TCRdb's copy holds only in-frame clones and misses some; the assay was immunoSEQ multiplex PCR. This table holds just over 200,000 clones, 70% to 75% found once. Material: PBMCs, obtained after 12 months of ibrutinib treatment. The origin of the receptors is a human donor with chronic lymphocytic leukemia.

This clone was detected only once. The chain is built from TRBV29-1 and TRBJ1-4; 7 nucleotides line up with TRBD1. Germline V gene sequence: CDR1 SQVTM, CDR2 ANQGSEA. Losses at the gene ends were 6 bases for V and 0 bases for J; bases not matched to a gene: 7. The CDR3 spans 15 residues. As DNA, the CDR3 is TGCAGCGTGGCCGGGACAGCGACAACTAATGAAAAACTGTTTTTT. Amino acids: CSVAGTATTNEKLFF.

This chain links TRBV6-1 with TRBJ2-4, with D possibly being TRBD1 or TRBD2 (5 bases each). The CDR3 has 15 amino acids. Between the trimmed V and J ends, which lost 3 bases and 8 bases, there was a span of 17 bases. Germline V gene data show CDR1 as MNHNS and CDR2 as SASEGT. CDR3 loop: CASSDVGDASYIQYF. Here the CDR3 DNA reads TGTGCCAGCAGTGACGTCGGGGACGCGAGCTACATTCAGTACTTC.

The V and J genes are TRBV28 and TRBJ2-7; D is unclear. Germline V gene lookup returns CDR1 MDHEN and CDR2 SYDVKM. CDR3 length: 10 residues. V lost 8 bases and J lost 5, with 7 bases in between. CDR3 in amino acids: CASGQHEQYF. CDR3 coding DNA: TGTGCCAGCGGGCAGCACGAGCAGTACTTC. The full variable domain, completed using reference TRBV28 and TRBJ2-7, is DVKVTQSSRYLVKRTGEKVFLECVQDMDHENMFWYRQDPGLGLRLIYFSYDVKMKEKGDIPEGYSVSREKKERFSLILESASTNQTSMYLCASGQHEQYFGPGTRLTVT.

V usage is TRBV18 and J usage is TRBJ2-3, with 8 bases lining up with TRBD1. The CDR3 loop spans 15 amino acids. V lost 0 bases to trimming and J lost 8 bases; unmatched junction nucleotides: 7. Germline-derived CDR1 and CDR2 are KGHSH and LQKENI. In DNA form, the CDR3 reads TGTGCCAGCTCACCACCGCAGGGGGCTCGCGGTACGCAGTATTTT. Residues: CASSPPQGARGTQYF.

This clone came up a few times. CDR3 residues: CAWSPGLASYEQYF. CDR3 DNA sequence: TGTGCCTGGAGCCCTGGACTAGCGAGCTACGAGCAGTACTTC. The rearrangement links TRBV30 to TRBJ2-7, with TRBD2 matching over 9 bases. The CDR3 is made up of 14 amino acids. Germline CDR1 GTSNPN, CDR2 SVGIG (reference sequence). V lost 3 bases, J lost 3 bases, and 6 bases stayed unmatched.

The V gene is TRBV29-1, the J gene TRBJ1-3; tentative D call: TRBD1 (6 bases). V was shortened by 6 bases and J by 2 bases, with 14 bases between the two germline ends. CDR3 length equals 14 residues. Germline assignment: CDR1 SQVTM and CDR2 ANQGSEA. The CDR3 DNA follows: TGCAGCGTGAGGGGGGTCGAGACTGGAAACACCATATATTTT. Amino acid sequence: CSVRGVETGNTIYF.

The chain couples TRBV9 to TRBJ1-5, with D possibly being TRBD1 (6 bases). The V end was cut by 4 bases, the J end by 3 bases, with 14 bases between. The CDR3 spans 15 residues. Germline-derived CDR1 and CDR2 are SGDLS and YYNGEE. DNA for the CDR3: TGTGCCAGCAGCTTAGGGGGGGACAACAATCAGCCCCAGCATTTT. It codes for CASSLGGDNNQPQHF.

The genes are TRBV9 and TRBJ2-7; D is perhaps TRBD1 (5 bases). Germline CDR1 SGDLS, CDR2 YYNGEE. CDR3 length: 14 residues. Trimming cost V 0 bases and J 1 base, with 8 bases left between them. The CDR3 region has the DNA TGTGCCAGCAGCGTAGAAGGGGAATCCTACGAGCAGTACTTC. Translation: CASSVEGESYEQYF. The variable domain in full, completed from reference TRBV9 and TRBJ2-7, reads DSGVTQTPKHLITATGQRVTLRCSPRSGDLSVYWYQQSLDQGLQFLIQYYNGEERAKGNILERFSAQQFPDLHSELNLSSLELGDSALYFCASSVEGESYEQYFGPGTRLTVT.